One and the same sample provided the 5 T cell receptor beta chains below, sequenced in a study of Graves' ophthalmopathy and Graves' hyperthyroidism. The authors amplified TCR beta CDR3 regions from RNA transcripts. An initial RT-PCR round employing HTBI primers preceded a second-round multiplex PCR. TCRdb re-derived calls from the multiplex PCR reads in MiXCR, one entry per CDR3 protein. The sample holds about 660,000 distinct CDR3 sequences; about two fifths are singletons and the top ten take roughly 3.5%. Sequenced: peripheral blood. The receptors were gathered from an adult man with Graves' ophthalmopathy.

Only a few counts were recorded for this clonotype. This chain joins TRBV10-3 and TRBJ1-2, with 10 bases identical to TRBD1. Germline lookup yields CDR1 ENHRY and CDR2 SYGVKD. The trim removed 6 bases at V and 12 bases at J, leaving 13 bases unmatched. This CDR3 spans 14 amino acids. The CDR3 here is CAISPDRGLSGNTF. In DNA, the CDR3 is TGTGCCATCAGCCCAGACAGGGGGCTCTCTGGAAACACCTTC.

In this sample, this clonotype turned up many times. This chain uses TRBV2 with TRBJ2-5; D is perhaps TRBD2 (6 bases). V was cut by 7 bases and J by 4 bases, with 19 bases left in between. This CDR3 has 15 amino acids. Looked up from germline, CDR1 is SNHLY and CDR2 is FYNNEI. The CDR3, as DNA: TGTGCCAGCATGGGAGGTGGGGCGGGGCGAGAGACCCAGTACTTC. This codes for CASMGGGAGRETQYF.

V and J are TRBV9 and TRBJ2-3; D ambiguous. Germline values: CDR1 SGDLS, CDR2 YYNGEE. The ends were cut back, 4 bases at V and 2 bases at J, with 11 bases in the middle. The CDR3 extends over 14 amino acids. The CDR3 protein is CASSPRTHTDTQYF. The CDR3 DNA is TGTGCCAGCAGCCCGAGGACGCACACAGATACGCAGTATTTT.

In regard to this clonotype: Given a much more abundant clone one base away, this may be a read error. The chain uses TRBV5-1 and TRBJ1-2; no definite D call. Germline loops: CDR1 SGHRS, CDR2 YFSETQ. The CDR3 runs 13 residues. This CDR3 is CAGSFDSNYGYTF. DNA for the CDR3: TGCGCCGGCAGCTTCGACTCTAACTATGGCTACACCTTC.

Many counts were recorded for this clonotype. J is TRBJ2-5 and V is TRBV5-6; D tentatively fits TRBD1 or TRBD2 (5 bases each). The germline CDR1 and CDR2 sequences are SGHDT and YYEEEE. The V and J ends lost 2 bases and 3 bases respectively, with 11 bases between them. The CDR3 runs 14 residues. The chain's CDR3 is CASSFRDGKETQYF. DNA of the CDR3: TGTGCCAGCAGCTTCCGGGACGGAAAAGAGACCCAGTACTTC. The whole variable domain, filled in from reference TRBV5-6 and TRBJ2-5, reads DAGVTQSPTHLIKTRGQQVTLRCSPKSGHDTVSWYQQALGQGPQFIFQYYEEEERQRGNFPDRFSGHQFPNYSSELNVNALLLGDSALYLCASSFRDGKETQYFGPGTRLLVL.